Presented here are 29 T cell receptor beta chains from one specimen sequenced in a study of T cells in Graves' hyperthyroidism and ophthalmopathy. TCR beta CDR3 region amplification was performed from RNA transcripts. HTBI primers were used for first-round RT-PCR of the TCR CDR3. TCRdb re-analysed the multiplex PCR reads in MiXCR, keeping a single row per CDR3 protein. The profile covers approximately 300,000 distinct CDR3 sequences, with approximately 17% appearing a single time and around a third taken by the ten largest. Sequencing was carried out using blood. All receptors derive from a young man with Graves' hyperthyroidism.

The chain combines TRBV6-9 with TRBJ2-2; TRBD2 matches 8 bases. After removal of 3 bases from V and 7 bases from J, the junction contained 10 bases not matched to a gene. The CDR3 has 16 amino acids. Germline V lookup: CDR1 MNHGY, CDR2 SVAAGI. Here the CDR3 DNA reads TGTGCCAGCAGTTACATAAGGGCGGGGGGCGGCGGGGAGCTGTTTTTT. This translates into CASSYIRAGGGGELFF.

V usage is TRBV4-2 and J usage is TRBJ2-1, with D possibly matching TRBD2 (7 bases). Germline loops: CDR1 LGHNA, CDR2 YNFKEQ. V lost 0 bases and J lost 7, with 19 bases in between. The CDR3 extends over 17 amino acids. The DNA of the CDR3 is TGTGCCAGCAGCCAAGATTTGCGGCTAGGGGGGGGAAATGAGCAGTTCTTC. This gives the protein CASSQDLRLGGGNEQFF.

A word on this clonotype: The limits of the CDR3 on the DNA are not certain, so only TCRdb's listed CDR3 is given. J is TRBJ2-1 and V is TRBV11-3; the D call of TRBD2 is as the table states it, not checked on the DNA. Germline CDR1 is SGHNT and CDR2 is YENEEA. Both ends counted, the CDR3 spans 19 residues. The CDR3: CASSFYICSVAGGVNEQFF.

Details on this clonotype: This could be a read error, since a much larger clone is one nucleotide away. The chain links TRBV11-2 to TRBJ1-4; maybe TRBD1 (5 bases). V dropped 3 bases and J dropped 9 bases, with 17 bases sitting between them. This CDR3 spans 15 amino acids. The germline gives CDR1 SGHAT, CDR2 FQNNGV. CDR3 amino acids: CASSFAGWGNKKLFF. Here the CDR3 DNA reads TGTGCCAGCAGCTTCGCAGGGTGGGGGAATAAAAAACTGTTTTTT.

A few counts support this clonotype. The chain has TRBV14 and TRBJ2-1, with 8 bases lining up with TRBD1. The CDR3 extends over 15 amino acids. Losses at the gene ends were 5 bases for V and 12 bases for J; bases not matched to a gene: 15. From germline, CDR1 is SGHDN and CDR2 FVKESK. CDR3 sequence reads: CASSELGQGVWGQFF. CDR3 bases: TGTGCCAGCAGCGAATTAGGACAGGGTGTTTGGGGGCAGTTCTTC.

The rearrangement links TRBV19 to TRBJ2-1; 14 positions match TRBD2. V shed 5 bases, J shed 7 bases, and the junction held 10 bases outside the gene matches. The CDR3 covers 17 residues. CDR1 is LNHDA, CDR2 SQIVND, per germline (reference sequence). The CDR3 DNA reads as TGTGCCAGTAGTGGGACTAGCGGGAGATTCTTAGGGAATGAGCAGTTCTTC. Translating it yields CASSGTSGRFLGNEQFF.

This clonotype appeared a few times. The chain carries TRBV29-1 and TRBJ2-7, with a possible D match to TRBD2 (6 bases). Germline assignment: CDR1 SQVTM and CDR2 ANQGSEA. CDR3 length equals 11 residues. Trimming left V 4 bases short and J 4 bases short, with 8 bases between. The CDR3 DNA reads as TGCAGCGTTGGGGGACTGTACGAGCAGTACTTC. Translating it yields CSVGGLYEQYF.

This clonotype was recorded at least ten times. V and J are TRBV12-3 or TRBV12-4 and TRBJ2-5; TRBD2 is a possible D gene (5 bases). The CDR3 loop spans 13 amino acids. V was pared by 5 bases and J by 4 bases, with 11 bases between. The CDR3 region has the DNA TGTGCCAGCAGTCCTACTAGGAGAGAGACCCAGTACTTC. Translation gives CASSPTRRETQYF.

In regard to this clonotype: A much larger clone lies one base from this, so it may be a read error. The chain employs TRBV3-1 and TRBJ1-2; D is ambiguous. Looked up from germline, CDR1 is LGHDT and CDR2 is YNNKEL (reference sequence). This CDR3 region has 12 residues. CDR3 DNA sequence: TGTGCCAGCAGCGAGCGGTACTATGGCTCCACCTTC. Translated: CASSERYYGSTF.

This clonotype was found many times. V gene TRBV30 combines with J gene TRBJ2-2; the D gene is possibly TRBD2 (5 bases). The CDR3 is made up of 14 amino acids. V dropped 4 bases and J dropped 0 bases, with 9 bases sitting between them. In germline, CDR1 is GTSNPN, CDR2 SVGIG (reference sequence). The CDR3 DNA is TGTGCCTGGACATGGGGAGCGAACACCGGGGAGCTGTTTTTT. Protein product: CAWTWGANTGELFF.

This clonotype was seen a handful of times. The gene calls are TRBV10-3 and TRBJ2-3; weak D call: TRBD2 (6 bases). This CDR3 has 13 amino acids. Trimming pared 10 bases from V and 2 bases from J, leaving 13 bases between. Germline loops: CDR1 ENHRY, CDR2 SYGVKD. CDR3 coding DNA: TGTGCCACCGCCTCGCGGGACACAGATACGCAGTATTTT. Its translation: CATASRDTDTQYF.

The CDR3 nucleotides read TGTGCCAGCAGTTTTAGCGGGAGAGAGAACAGTGAGCAGTTCTTC. Translated, it gives CASSFSGRENSEQFF. This sequence joins TRBV9 and TRBJ2-1; TRBD2 aligns across 9 bases. There are 15 residues in the CDR3. Germline V gene lookup returns CDR1 SGDLS and CDR2 YYNGEE. Unmatched junction bases numbered 12, after V lost 5 bases and J lost 9 bases.

The chain couples TRBV10-2 to TRBJ2-7; TRBD2 might be the D (6 bases). In germline, CDR1 is WSHSY, CDR2 SAAADI. The CDR3 has 14 residues. V shed 5 bases and J shed 0 bases, with 11 bases lying between them. CDR3 protein: CASSRGSSSYEQYF. In nucleotides, the CDR3 is TGCGCCAGCAGTCGGGGGTCGAGCTCCTACGAGCAGTACTTC.

This clonotype came up many times. The CDR3 reads CASSPLLLAGGPNEQFF. CDR3 nucleotide sequence: TGTGCCAGCAGCCCACTCCTACTAGCGGGAGGGCCCAATGAGCAGTTCTTC. This sequence joins TRBV7-9 and TRBJ2-1, with TRBD2 matching over 13 bases. Per the germline V gene, CDR1 is SEHNR and CDR2 is FQNEAQ (reference sequence). This CDR3 region has 17 residues. Germline trimming cut 5 bases from V and 6 bases from J; bases unmatched to any gene: 10.

Ten or more counts support this clonotype. The chain couples TRBV3-1 to TRBJ2-3; D perhaps matches TRBD2 (5 bases). The V and J ends lost 4 bases and 3 bases respectively, with 8 bases between them. The CDR3 totals 13 residues. Germline V gene sequence: CDR1 LGHDT, CDR2 YNNKEL (reference sequence). CDR3 amino acids: CASSPDSTDTQYF. The CDR3 DNA sequence: TGTGCCAGCAGCCCGGACTCGACAGATACGCAGTATTTT.

This clonotype was seen a few times. CDR3 residues: CATSDSGRATGELFF. Here the CDR3 DNA reads TGTGCCACCAGTGATTCGGGCAGGGCCACCGGGGAGCTGTTTTTT. The chain joins TRBV24-1 to TRBJ2-2; TRBD1 is a possible D gene (5 bases). V was clipped by 2 bases and J by 4 bases, with 10 bases between them. The CDR3 is 15 residues long. CDR1 is KGHDR, CDR2 SFDVKD, per germline.

This clonotype was seen a few times. The genes are TRBV6-1 and TRBJ2-1; TRBD1 agrees at 9 bases. The CDR3 is 15 residues long. V lost 0 bases and J lost 9; bases outside the gene matches: 6. Germline V gives CDR1 MNHNS, CDR2 SASEGT. CDR3 in amino acids: CASSEALGQGSEQFF. The CDR3, as DNA: TGTGCCAGCAGTGAAGCGCTAGGACAGGGGAGTGAGCAGTTCTTC.

The J gene is TRBJ2-7, the V gene TRBV7-9; 9 bases are a match to TRBD2. V trimming: 5 bases; J trimming: 0 bases; junction bases outside the gene matches: 11. CDR1 SEHNR and CDR2 FQNEAQ come from the germline V gene (reference sequence). CDR3 length equals 17 residues. The CDR3 is CASSRYSGSPLSYEQYF. The CDR3 nucleotides are TGTGCCAGCAGCCGTTATAGCGGGAGCCCACTCTCCTACGAGCAGTACTTC.

J is TRBJ2-3 and V is TRBV20-1; possible D gene TRBD2, 6 bases. Trimming stripped 3 bases from V and 5 bases from J, with 15 bases between. CDR1 is DFQATT, CDR2 SNEGSKA, per germline (reference sequence). This CDR3 contains 14 residues. The CDR3, as DNA: TGCAGTGCTAGGTCGGGAGCCGGGCGAGATACGCAGTATTTT. Amino acids: CSARSGAGRDTQYF.

About this clonotype: A much larger clone sits a single nucleotide away, making a read error possible. The rearrangement links TRBV27 to TRBJ1-1; no clear D gene. Per the germline V gene, CDR1 is MNHEY and CDR2 is SMNVEV (reference sequence). This CDR3 has 14 residues. V was trimmed by 7 bases and J by 1 base, leaving 13 bases between them. CDR3 in amino acids: CASNPGLENTEAFF. CDR3 coding DNA: TGTGCCAGCAACCCCGGACTGGAGAACACTGAAGCTTTCTTT.

Only a few counts were recorded for this clonotype. V and J are TRBV2 and TRBJ1-1, with D possibly TRBD1 on 6 matching bases. Germline V lookup: CDR1 SNHLY, CDR2 FYNNEI. With 6 bases removed from V and 0 bases from J, the gap between germline ends came to 17 bases. This CDR3 comprises 16 residues. Written as DNA, the CDR3 is TGTGCCAGCAGCTTAGGGAGACAGGATATGAACACTGAAGCTTTCTTT. Translating gives CASSLGRQDMNTEAFF.

The chain recombines TRBV20-1 with TRBJ2-5; weak D call: TRBD2 (6 bases). Trimming removed 3 bases at V and 4 bases at J, with 18 bases between. Germline CDR1 reads DFQATT; CDR2 reads SNEGSKA (reference sequence). This CDR3 region has 15 residues. Written as DNA, the CDR3 is TGCAGTGCTAGGCCCCTGGTGGGAGGTGCAGAGACCCAGTACTTC. It codes for CSARPLVGGAETQYF.

This clonotype was seen ten or more times. This chain links TRBV6-2 or TRBV6-3 with TRBJ2-7; D is ambiguous. With 4 bases removed from V and 6 bases from J, the gap between germline ends came to 7 bases. This CDR3 has 11 residues. CDR1 is MNHEY and CDR2 is SVGEGT in the germline V gene. The CDR3 region has the DNA TGTGCCAGCAGTTTGCGATTCGAGCAGTACTTC. As protein: CASSLRFEQYF.

The chain has TRBV7-9 and TRBJ2-1; TRBD2 agrees at 7 bases. V shed 2 bases and J 8 bases; nucleotides not matched to a gene: 3. Germline V CDR1 and CDR2: SEHNR, FQNEAQ (reference sequence). The CDR3 loop spans 13 amino acids. The CDR3 DNA sequence: TGTGCCAGCAGCTTACCGGGGGGAGATGAGCAGTTCTTC. It is translated as CASSLPGGDEQFF.

The chain uses TRBV5-1 and TRBJ2-5; D is ambiguous. CDR3 size: 13 residues. V lost 6 bases, J lost 3 bases, and 12 bases lay in between. In germline, CDR1 is SGHRS, CDR2 YFSETQ. The CDR3 protein is CASTSNPKETQYF. In DNA, the CDR3 is TGCGCCAGCACGTCTAACCCAAAAGAGACCCAGTACTTC.

The CDR3 protein is CASSQDRDTNLNTEAFF. As DNA, the CDR3 is TGCGCCAGCAGCCAAGATCGGGACACCAACTTGAACACTGAAGCTTTCTTT. V usage is TRBV4-1 and J usage is TRBJ1-1; possibly TRBD1 for D (6 bases). Germline CDR1 MGHRA, CDR2 YSYEKL. Trimming pared 0 bases from V and 0 bases from J, leaving 14 bases between. The CDR3 sequence is 17 residues long.

This clonotype was picked up many times. This chain joins TRBV6-6 and TRBJ2-5; possible D gene TRBD2, 6 bases. Germline CDR1 and CDR2: MNHNY and SVGAGI (reference sequence). V lost 2 bases to trimming and J lost 4 bases, with 11 bases between them. CDR3 length: 14 amino acids. The CDR3 spells CASSYAGWSETQYF. The CDR3 DNA is TGTGCCAGCAGTTACGCGGGGTGGTCAGAGACCCAGTACTTC.

The gene calls are TRBV6-1 and TRBJ1-6, with D tentatively TRBD1 (5 bases). Germline-derived CDR1 and CDR2 are MNHNS and SASEGT. This CDR3 spans 13 amino acids. V was clipped by 10 bases and J by 9 bases, with 16 bases between them. Here the CDR3 DNA reads TGTGCCACCATCCCGGAGAGGGGTTCACCCCTCCACTTT. Encoded protein: CATIPERGSPLHF.

The chain links TRBV27 to TRBJ1-2, with D tentatively TRBD1 (6 bases). Trimming pared 5 bases from V and 5 bases from J, leaving 18 bases between. Germline CDR1 reads MNHEY; CDR2 reads SMNVEV (reference sequence). The CDR3 is made up of 15 amino acids. The CDR3 coding sequence is TGTGCCAGCAGTCAACAGGGTTTTAAGGGTTATGGCTACACCTTC. Protein: CASSQQGFKGYGYTF.